The next 26 T cell receptor beta chains were all read from a single sample in a study of control samples from healthy donors and cancer patients. Assay used: immunoSEQ multiplex PCR; TCRdb lists only in-frame clones, some missing. Of roughly 52,000 clones detected, around 95% appear once; the ten largest clones hold around 1.9%. Sample: blood. These receptors were taken from a woman aged 30 to 39 in good health.

The chain uses TRBV19 and TRBJ2-5; maybe TRBD1 (6 bases). Trimming pared 1 base from V and 2 bases from J, leaving 11 bases between. This CDR3 has 15 residues. The germline CDR1 and CDR2 sequences are LNHDA and SQIVND (reference sequence). The CDR3 DNA sequence: TGTGCCAGTAGTATAGGAGGACAGCCACAAGAGACCCAGTACTTC. Its protein is CASSIGGQPQETQYF.

V and J are TRBV12-5 and TRBJ2-5; TRBD1 aligns across 7 bases. CDR3 length: 16 amino acids. Germline V gives CDR1 LGHNT, CDR2 FRNRAP. V was clipped by 7 bases and J by 2 bases; unmatched bases: 13. DNA for the CDR3: TGTGCTAGTGCCTCAATCGCAGGGACAGATCAAGAGACCCAGTACTTC. Amino acid sequence: CASASIAGTDQETQYF.

The chain has TRBV11-2 and TRBJ2-3, with D maybe TRBD1 (6 bases). Trimming pared 6 bases from V and 4 bases from J, leaving 14 bases between. The CDR3 contains 14 residues. Germline CDR1 is SGHAT and CDR2 is FQNNGV. In nucleotides, the CDR3 is TGTGCCAGCAGTTTGCAAGGGGGTCCAGATACGCAGTATTTT. It translates to CASSLQGGPDTQYF.

The rearrangement links TRBV28 to TRBJ1-1; D possibly corresponds to TRBD1 (5 bases). V gave up 2 bases and J gave up 1 base, with 11 bases separating them. The germline V gene encodes CDR1 MDHEN and CDR2 SYDVKM. CDR3 length: 15 residues. The DNA for the CDR3 is TGTGCCAGCAGTTTACACGGGGGGAAGAACACTGAAGCTTTCTTT. It translates to CASSLHGGKNTEAFF.

The V call is TRBV12-3 or TRBV12-4, the J call TRBJ2-7; tentative D call: TRBD1 (6 bases). CDR3 length: 13 amino acids. Trimming shortened V by 7 bases and J by 6 bases, and 16 bases separated the two germline ends. Here the CDR3 reads CASTRNSGAEQYF. CDR3 DNA sequence: TGTGCCAGCACTCGAAATTCAGGGGCCGAGCAGTACTTC.

V and J are TRBV6-1 and TRBJ2-7; D call uncertain. The CDR3 runs 11 residues. Germline V CDR1 and CDR2: MNHNS, SASEGT. With 2 bases removed from V and 5 bases from J, the gap between germline ends came to 4 bases. Here the CDR3 DNA reads TGTGCCAGCAGTGAATGGGACGAGCAGTACTTC. Protein product: CASSEWDEQYF.

J is TRBJ2-3 and V is TRBV5-5; tentatively, D is TRBD2 (6 bases). The CDR3 sequence is 15 residues long. Germline CDR1 is SGHKS and CDR2 is YYEKEE (reference sequence). V lost 0 bases, J lost 1 base, and 9 bases lay in between. CDR3 region: CASSLGRVGTDTQYF. DNA for the CDR3: TGTGCCAGCAGCTTGGGGAGGGTCGGCACAGATACGCAGTATTTT.

Written as DNA, the CDR3 is TGTGCCAGCAGTGAATCTGTAGCGTCGGTCCACGAGCAGTACTTC. It translates to CASSESVASVHEQYF. The chain links TRBV25-1 to TRBJ2-7; possible D gene TRBD2, 5 bases. Germline CDR1 is MGHDK and CDR2 is SYGVNS. The CDR3 contains 15 residues. V was trimmed by 1 base and J by 5 bases, leaving 15 bases between them.

The J gene is TRBJ2-3, the V gene TRBV19; 12 bases align to TRBD2. V trimming: 7 bases; J trimming: 2 bases; junction bases outside the gene matches: 7. CDR1 is LNHDA and CDR2 is SQIVND in the germline V gene (reference sequence). The CDR3 is 16 residues long. The CDR3 nucleotides read TGTGCCAGTACCCCAGGACTAGCGGGGCCCACAGATACGCAGTATTTT. Translating it yields CASTPGLAGPTDTQYF. The whole variable domain, filled in from reference TRBV19 and TRBJ2-3, reads DGGITQSPKYLFRKEGQNVTLSCEQNLNHDAMYWYRQDPGQGLRLIYYSQIVNDFQKGDIAEGYSVSREKKESFPLTVTSAQKNPTAFYLCASTPGLAGPTDTQYFGPGTRLTVL.

The chain recombines TRBV12-3 or TRBV12-4 with TRBJ1-5; D uncertain. The CDR3 runs to 12 residues. V lost 6 bases, J lost 7 bases, and 10 bases lay in between. CDR3 sequence (DNA): TGTGCCAGCAGCGTCGGCGGACAGCCCCAGCATTTT. This encodes CASSVGGQPQHF.

The chain uses TRBV9 and TRBJ2-3; D is possibly TRBD1 or TRBD2 (5 bases each). Germline CDR1 SGDLS, CDR2 YYNGEE. V lost 1 base, J lost 3 bases, and 15 bases lay in between. The CDR3 is 16 amino acids. CDR3 loop: CASSVSGGGRTDTQYF. CDR3 coding DNA: TGTGCCAGCAGCGTATCCGGTGGGGGTAGGACAGATACGCAGTATTTT.

The chain has TRBV3-1 (or the pseudogene TRBV3-2) and TRBJ1-1; 7 nucleotides align to TRBD1. J gave up 1 base and V 4 bases, and 6 bases lay outside the gene matches. This CDR3 has 15 amino acids. CDR1 LGHDT and CDR2 YNNKEL come from the germline V gene (reference sequence). The CDR3 reads CASSPPRQGNTEAFF. CDR3 DNA: TGTGCCAGCAGCCCTCCGAGACAGGGGAACACTGAAGCTTTCTTT.

Here the CDR3 reads CASSYQGQGVSDTQYF. The CDR3 region has the DNA TGTGCCAGCAGCTATCAAGGACAGGGGGTATCAGATACGCAGTATTTT. The chain links TRBV7-3 to TRBJ2-3; 10 bases align to TRBD1. The trim removed 4 bases at V and 4 bases at J, leaving 8 bases unmatched. The CDR3 has 16 amino acids. Germline loops: CDR1 SGHTA, CDR2 FQGTGA.

This chain joins TRBV5-4 and TRBJ2-3; weak D call: TRBD2 (6 bases). The CDR3 runs to 14 residues. The V end was cut by 3 bases, the J end by 0 bases, with 8 bases between. CDR1 SGHNT and CDR2 YYREEE come from the germline V gene (reference sequence). The CDR3 DNA reads TGTGCCAGCAGCTGGGACTCTAGCACAGATACGCAGTATTTT. Translated: CASSWDSSTDTQYF.

The chain recombines TRBV28 with TRBJ2-7; 8 nucleotides line up with TRBD1. The V gene end was trimmed by 5 bases and the J gene end by 2 bases; junction bases not matched to a gene: 11. CDR3 size: 16 residues. Looked up from germline, CDR1 is MDHEN and CDR2 is SYDVKM. The CDR3 loop reads CASSPTGTGRPYEQYF. DNA for the CDR3: TGTGCCAGCAGTCCCACCGGGACAGGACGACCCTACGAGCAGTACTTC.

In this sample, this clone turned up a few times. This rearrangement joins TRBV2 to TRBJ2-7, with D maybe TRBD1 (6 bases). The CDR3 extends over 14 amino acids. In germline, CDR1 is SNHLY, CDR2 FYNNEI. Deletions cut 4 bases from V and 2 bases from J, with 12 bases between. The CDR3: CASSAGSGAYEQYF. The CDR3 DNA reads TGTGCCAGCAGTGCTGGGTCAGGGGCCTACGAGCAGTACTTC.

The genes are TRBV5-1 and TRBJ2-3; 15 nucleotides match TRBD2. V was clipped by 4 bases and J by 6 bases; unmatched bases: 15. Germline values: CDR1 SGHRS, CDR2 YFSETQ. The CDR3 has 19 residues. CDR3 DNA: TGCGCCAGCAGCCGTCAACCGGGACTAGCGGGGGGTGGAACTGATACGCAGTATTTT. This translates into CASSRQPGLAGGGTDTQYF.

The V gene is TRBV6-6, the J gene TRBJ2-4, with D hard to call. Germline V gene data show CDR1 as MNHNY and CDR2 as SVGAGI (reference sequence). The length of the CDR3 is 15 residues. Trimming pared 6 bases from V and 0 bases from J, leaving 12 bases between. The DNA of the CDR3 is TGTGCCAGCAGCGGTAGCATACTAGCCAAAAACATTCAGTACTTC. It specifies CASSGSILAKNIQYF.

The chain joins TRBV9 to TRBJ2-1; TRBD1 agrees at 8 bases. V was pared by 0 bases and J by 13 bases, with 12 bases of the junction left unmatched. This CDR3 has 15 residues. Germline assignment: CDR1 SGDLS and CDR2 YYNGEE. CDR3 sequence reads: CASSVGMTGVDFQFF. CDR3 coding DNA: TGTGCCAGCAGCGTAGGGATGACAGGGGTCGATTTTCAGTTCTTC.

The rearrangement uses TRBV5-8 and TRBJ1-5; 8 nucleotides match TRBD1. There are 16 residues in the CDR3. Germline lookup yields CDR1 SGHTS and CDR2 YDEGEE. Trimming at V came to 2 bases and at J to 0 bases, leaving 4 bases not matched to a gene. This CDR3 reads CASSFRQGYSNQPQHF. Written as DNA, the CDR3 is TGTGCCAGCAGCTTCAGACAGGGGTATAGCAATCAGCCCCAGCATTTT.

The gene calls are TRBV6-5 and TRBJ1-2; TRBD1 matches at 9 bases. This CDR3 contains 13 residues. Per germline, CDR1 MNHEY and CDR2 SVGAGI. The V segment lost 8 bases and the J segment 2 bases; nucleotides outside the gene matches: 3. CDR3 amino acids: CASGQGRNYGYTF. CDR3 nucleotide sequence: TGTGCCAGCGGACAGGGGCGAAACTATGGCTACACCTTC.

The chain couples TRBV2 to TRBJ2-4, with no clear D. The CDR3 contains 15 residues. Germline V gene lookup returns CDR1 SNHLY and CDR2 FYNNEI. Trimming removed 6 bases from V and 1 base from J, with 13 bases in between. As DNA, the CDR3 is TGTGCCAGCAGCGATCCCCGGGTCGCCAAAAACATTCAGTACTTC. Translating it yields CASSDPRVAKNIQYF.

The chain recombines TRBV6-5 with TRBJ1-5; D gene ambiguous. CDR1 is MNHEY, CDR2 SVGAGI, per germline. V was shortened by 4 bases and J by 3 bases, with 10 bases between the two germline ends. This CDR3 region has 14 residues. The chain's CDR3 is CASSFATPNQPQHF. CDR3 bases: TGTGCCAGCAGTTTCGCGACCCCCAATCAGCCCCAGCATTTT.

The rearrangement joins TRBV27 to TRBJ2-2; D is undetermined. Germline V lookup: CDR1 MNHEY, CDR2 SMNVEV (reference sequence). The CDR3 is 16 residues long. Trimming stripped 5 bases from V and 5 bases from J, with 18 bases between. The CDR3 protein is CASSPLTKSSTGELFF. The CDR3, as DNA: TGTGCCAGCAGTCCCCTGACGAAATCCTCGACCGGGGAGCTGTTTTTT.

The chain is built from TRBV7-9 and TRBJ2-1; 7 nucleotides align to TRBD2. Germline CDR1 reads SEHNR; CDR2 reads FQNEAQ (reference sequence). V trimming: 5 bases; J trimming: 4 bases; junction bases outside the gene matches: 8. This CDR3 contains 15 residues. The CDR3 DNA is TGTGCCAGCAGCACCACCGGGACTATATACAATGAGCAGTTCTTC. Translation gives CASSTTGTIYNEQFF.

This chain links TRBV7-9 with TRBJ1-4, with unresolved D. The CDR3 has 14 residues. Between the trimmed V and J ends, which lost 3 bases and 5 bases, there was a span of 10 bases. Germline V gene lookup returns CDR1 SEHNR and CDR2 FQNEAQ (reference sequence). This CDR3 is CASSLATRNEKLFF. DNA for the CDR3: TGTGCCAGCAGCTTGGCAACCCGAAATGAAAAACTGTTTTTT.